Presented here are 14 T cell receptor beta chains from one specimen sequenced in a study of radiotherapy plus CTLA-4 blockade in lung cancer. The data were produced by immunoSEQ multiplex PCR, yet TCRdb's version contains in-frame clones alone and is incomplete. The sample consists of 40,000 to 50,000 clones, about 75% of them appearing once. The sample here was peripheral blood, taken from a patient treated with radiotherapy plus ipilimumab. Receptor source: a human donor with non-small cell lung cancer who had stable disease on radiotherapy plus ipilimumab.

The chain is built from TRBV11-2 and TRBJ1-6, with D perhaps matching TRBD1 (6 bases). Trimming took 6 bases from V and 16 from J, leaving 16 bases between them. The CDR3 is made up of 12 amino acids. The V gene's germline CDR1 is SGHAT and CDR2 FQNNGV. The CDR3 sequence: CASSTDRLKLHF. In DNA, the CDR3 is TGTGCCAGCAGTACCGACAGGCTTAAACTCCACTTT.

V and J are TRBV29-1 and TRBJ1-2; 9 positions match TRBD1. J lost 8 bases, V lost 5 bases, and 9 bases had no gene match. The CDR3 has 13 residues. In germline, CDR1 is SQVTM, CDR2 ANQGSEA. The CDR3 DNA reads TGCAGCGTTAAACCGGGACAGGGCGGAGGCTACACCTTC. Translated: CSVKPGQGGGYTF. Combining the CDR3 with reference TRBV29-1 and TRBJ1-2 gives the whole variable domain SAVISQKPSRDICQRGTSLTIQCQVDSQVTMMFWYRQQPGQSLTLIATANQGSEATYESGFVIDKFPISRPNLTFSTLTVSNMSPEDSSIYLCSVKPGQGGGYTFGSGTRLTVV.

With respect to this clone: One junction end disagrees with the germline gene, perhaps due to a read error. This chain links TRBV6-1 with TRBJ2-7; 12 bases map to TRBD2. Germline lookup yields CDR1 MNHNS and CDR2 SASEGT. CDR3 length equals 15 residues. As DNA, the CDR3 is TGTGCCGGCAGTGCCTCTAGCGGGGGGGCTCACGAGCAGTACTTC. This sequence encodes CAGSASSGGAHEQYF.

This chain uses TRBV2 with TRBJ1-5; no definite D call. Germline V CDR1 and CDR2: SNHLY, FYNNEI. Trimming left V 6 bases short and J 4 bases short, with 13 bases between. The CDR3 runs 14 residues. In DNA form, the CDR3 reads TGTGCCAGCAGCGGGATATCCGAAAATCAGCCCCAGCATTTT. Encoded protein: CASSGISENQPQHF.

The chain is built from TRBV6-1 and TRBJ1-2; 9 bases match TRBD1. The trim removed 1 base at V and 7 bases at J, leaving 7 bases unmatched. Germline CDR1 is MNHNS and CDR2 is SASEGT. The CDR3 has 15 amino acids. The chain's CDR3 is CASSEEDRGRGGYTF. DNA for the CDR3: TGTGCCAGCAGTGAAGAGGACAGGGGACGAGGTGGCTACACCTTC.

The chain is built from TRBV7-6 and TRBJ1-1; the D gene is possibly TRBD1 (5 bases). Germline V gene sequence: CDR1 SGHVS, CDR2 FNYEAQ. The V end lost 7 bases, the J end lost 7 bases, and 16 bases lay between the germline ends. The CDR3 extends over 13 amino acids. CDR3 coding DNA: TGTGCCAGCACCCTCCATCAGGGCGGTGAAGCTTTCTTT. It translates to CASTLHQGGEAFF. Complete variable domain (other parts from reference TRBV7-6 and TRBJ1-1): GAGVSQSPRYKVTKRGQDVALRCDPISGHVSLYWYRQALGQGPEFLTYFNYEAQQDKSGLPNDRFSAERPEGSISTLTIQRTEQRDSAMYRCASTLHQGGEAFFGQGTRLTVV.

Of note for this clone: A much larger clonotype is one base distant, so this may be a read error. The rearrangement links TRBV7-2 to TRBJ1-2, with 7 bases identical to TRBD1. CDR3 length: 13 amino acids. The germline V gene encodes CDR1 SGHTA and CDR2 FQGNSA. The V and J ends lost 5 bases and 5 bases, in that order; junction bases with no gene match: 5. In DNA, the CDR3 is TGTGCCAGCAGCACGGGACAGAAGTATGGCTACACCTTC. Residues: CASSTGQKYGYTF. The whole variable domain, filled in from reference TRBV7-2 and TRBJ1-2, reads GAGVSQSPSNKVTEKGKDVELRCDPISGHTALYWYRQSLGQGLEFLIYFQGNSAPDKSGLPSDRFSAERTGGSVSTLTIQRTQQEDSAVYLCASSTGQKYGYTFGSGTRLTVV.

The chain uses TRBV12-1 and TRBJ2-7; the table gives TRBD2 as D, unverified against the DNA. TRBV12-1 is a known pseudogene. This CDR3 has 17 amino acids. CDR3 region: CASSFIAGGPLLYEQYF. The CDR3 DNA reads TGTGCCAGCAGCTTTATAGCGGGGGGGCCATTACTCTACGAGCAGTACTTC.

This clone appeared a few times. The rearrangement uses TRBV20-1 and TRBJ2-5; the D gene is possibly TRBD2 (5 bases). The CDR3 has 11 amino acids. The V end lost 4 bases, the J end lost 5 bases, and 8 bases lay between the germline ends. CDR1 is DFQATT, CDR2 SNEGSKA, per germline (reference sequence). CDR3 sequence (DNA): TGCAGTGCTACGTCGGGGGAGACCCAGTACTTC. Translating it yields CSATSGETQYF.

The chain uses TRBV11-3 and TRBJ2-7; no firm D call. The CDR3 sequence is 13 residues long. Trimming shortened V by 5 bases and J by 3 bases, and 11 bases separated the two germline ends. Per the germline V gene, CDR1 is SGHNT and CDR2 is YENEEA. DNA of the CDR3: TGTGCCAGCAGCGCAGTCTTGAACTACGAGCAGTACTTC. It codes for CASSAVLNYEQYF.

This clone was counted a single time. The chain couples TRBV2 to TRBJ2-3, with D possibly being TRBD1 (6 bases). V dropped 2 bases and J dropped 3 bases, with 9 bases sitting between them. CDR3 length equals 14 residues. In germline, CDR1 is SNHLY, CDR2 FYNNEI. This CDR3 reads CASSEQGRTDTQYF. CDR3 bases: TGTGCCAGCAGTGAACAGGGGCGGACAGATACGCAGTATTTT.

This clone showed up just a few times. V is TRBV5-4 and J is TRBJ2-5; 7 bases are a match to TRBD2. In germline, CDR1 is SGHNT, CDR2 YYREEE (reference sequence). With 7 bases clipped from V and 5 bases from J, the junction kept 11 bases outside the gene matches. The CDR3 sequence is 14 residues long. The CDR3 DNA sequence: TGTGCCAGCCGGGCTGGGGGGGTAGGGGAGACCCAGTACTTC. Its translation is CASRAGGVGETQYF.

The chain is built from TRBV7-8 and TRBJ2-6; no definite D call. This CDR3 contains 18 residues. The germline V gene has CDR1 SGHVS and CDR2 FQNEAQ. V was shortened by 5 bases and J by 5 bases, with 22 bases between the two germline ends. In DNA, the CDR3 is TGTGCCAGCAGCCCAAAAAGTTACCCACAAAGTCGGGCCAACGTCCTGACTTTC. Its translation: CASSPKSYPQSRANVLTF.

This chain links TRBV19 with TRBJ1-1; 9 positions agree with TRBD1. Trimming at V came to 4 bases and at J to 4 bases, leaving 4 bases not matched to a gene. CDR3 length equals 14 residues. The V gene's germline CDR1 is LNHDA and CDR2 SQIVND (reference sequence). This chain's CDR3 is CASSKTGGVTEAFF. CDR3 coding DNA: TGTGCCAGTAGTAAGACAGGGGGAGTCACTGAAGCTTTCTTT.